One sample yielded the 17 T cell receptor beta chains listed below, sequenced in a study of T cell clonality in common variable immunodeficiency. These receptors' targets are unknown. Study-wide points: In common variable immunodeficiency, TCR beta chains reportedly carried fewer deletions and N-nucleotide insertions.

Method: immunoSEQ multiplex PCR; TCRdb's copy keeps in-frame clones and lacks some. The table lists some 19,000 clones, with no singletons. The sample was peripheral blood mononuclear cells. The receptors here all came from a human donor with common variable immunodeficiency.

This clone turned up a few times. The read ends 3 residues early relative to the CDR3; the germline J gene fills the gap. The chain has TRBV7-2 and TRBJ2-3; D not certain. CDR3 length equals 15 residues. The germline CDR1 and CDR2 sequences are SGHTA and FQGNSA. The germline V and J ends were trimmed by 2 bases and 0 bases, with 9 bases remaining between them. The CDR3 region is CASSLRSLSTDTQYF. CDR3 DNA (partial): TGTGCCAGCAGCTTAAGGTCCCTGAGCACAGATACG.

In its sample, this clone was seen a few times. The DNA ends 3 residues before the CDR3 does, and the rest of the CDR3 is filled in from the germline J gene. The genes are TRBV11-2 and TRBJ2-7, with D possibly matching TRBD1 (6 bases). Trimming took off 2 bases at V and 3 bases at J, with 8 bases between the two ends. The length of the CDR3 is 13 residues. Germline V CDR1 and CDR2: SGHAT, FQNNGV. The CDR3 loop is CASSLSDSYEQYF. CDR3 bases read: TGTGCCAGCAGCTTATCGGACAGCTACGAG.

This clone has ten or more counts. Partial CDR3 DNA: TGTGCCAGTAGGGGGACAGGACTGACCTACGAG. This translates into CASRGTGLTYE. The whole CDR3 is CASRGTGLTYEQYF. This chain uses TRBV19 with TRBJ2-7, with 8 nucleotides matching TRBD1. The CDR3 end falls 3 residues outside the read, so it is completed with the germline J gene. Looked up from germline, CDR1 is LNHDA and CDR2 is SQIVND (reference sequence). The CDR3 spans 14 residues. J lost 2 bases, V lost 6 bases, and 6 bases had no gene match. The complete variable domain, with remaining parts taken from reference TRBV19 and TRBJ2-7, reads DGGITQSPKYLFRKEGQNVTLSCEQNLNHDAMYWYRQDPGQGLRLIYYSQIVNDFQKGDIAEGYSVSREKKESFPLTVTSAQKNPTAFYLCASRGTGLTYEQYFGPGTRLTVT.

A note on this clone: The read ends 3 residues shy of where the CDR3 ends; the end is completed using the germline J gene. V gene TRBV5-1 combines with J gene TRBJ2-1; no reliable D call. Trimming took 0 bases from V and 9 from J, leaving 4 bases between them. Germline CDR1 and CDR2: SGHRS and YFSETQ. This CDR3 is built from 11 residues. Here the CDR3 reads CASSLAGEQFF. The sequenced part of the CDR3 DNA is TGCGCCAGCAGCTTGGCGGGTGAG.

CDR3 DNA (partial): TGTGCCAGTAGTAGTCAGGGACTTAATAGCAATCAGCCC. Residues: CASSSQGLNSNQP. The whole CDR3 region reads CASSSQGLNSNQPQHF. This chain connects TRBV19 to TRBJ1-5; possibly TRBD1 for D (5 bases). The read ends 3 residues shy of where the CDR3 ends; the end is completed using the germline J gene. V lost 4 bases and J 0 bases, leaving 13 bases between the germline ends. Germline V gives CDR1 LNHDA, CDR2 SQIVND (reference sequence). The CDR3 runs to 16 residues.

This clone came up many times. The read ends 3 residues before the CDR3 terminus; that terminus is restored from the germline J gene. The rearrangement uses TRBV30 and TRBJ2-5; D uncertain. The CDR3 covers 12 residues. V was clipped by 2 bases and J by 0 bases, with 4 bases between them. The germline gives CDR1 GTSNPN, CDR2 SVGIG (reference sequence). The CDR3 loop reads CAWSLDQETQYF. The sequenced part of the CDR3 DNA is TGTGCCTGGAGTCTAGACCAAGAGACC.

This clone occurred a few times. The read terminates 3 residues before the CDR3 end, so the remaining end is supplied by the germline J gene. The gene calls are TRBV5-1 and TRBJ2-1; the match to TRBD2 covers 7 bases. CDR1 and CDR2 (germline): SGHRS, YFSETQ. The CDR3 spans 15 residues. The J segment lost 0 bases and the V segment lost 3 bases, leaving 3 bases of the junction unmatched. The CDR3 bases that were read are TGCGCCAGCAGCTCTAGCGGTCCCTCCTACAATGAG. Residues: CASSSSGPSYNE. The CDR3 in its entirety is CASSSSGPSYNEQFF.

This clone was found a few times. The read ends 3 residues early relative to the CDR3; the germline J gene fills the gap. V gene TRBV18 combines with J gene TRBJ1-4; possibly TRBD1 for D (6 bases). The CDR3 is made up of 14 amino acids. The ends were cut back, 2 bases at V and 5 bases at J, with 9 bases in the middle. Germline CDR1 reads KGHSH; CDR2 reads LQKENI. This CDR3 reads CASSPNRENEKLFF. Partial CDR3 DNA: TGTGCCAGCTCACCAAACAGGGAGAATGAAAAA.

There are many counts of this clone. The DNA ends 3 residues before the CDR3 does, and the rest of the CDR3 is filled in from the germline J gene. J is TRBJ1-6 and V is TRBV19; 8 bases are shared with TRBD1. Unmatched junction bases numbered 3, after V lost 7 bases and J lost 4 bases. This CDR3 has 14 residues. Germline CDR1 is LNHDA and CDR2 is SQIVND (reference sequence). Partial CDR3 DNA: TGTGCCAGTACGGGACAGGCATATAATTCACCC. Protein sequence: CASTGQAYNSP. The entire CDR3 sequence reads CASTGQAYNSPLHF.

This clone was seen many times. The read terminates 3 residues ahead of where the CDR3 ends, so the germline J gene completes it. This specimen includes other DNA sequences encoding the same CDR3. This chain joins TRBV13 and TRBJ2-1; 9 bases fit TRBD2. Germline V CDR1 and CDR2: PRHDT, FYEKMQ (reference sequence). V was pared by 5 bases and J by 7 bases, with 6 bases of the junction left unmatched. There are 14 residues in the CDR3. The covered CDR3 bases are TGTGCCAGCAGCCCCCTGACTAGCGGAAATGAG. This translates into CASSPLTSGNE. The whole CDR3 sequence is CASSPLTSGNEQFF.

The chain's CDR3 is CAWTGQGRTEAFF. The sequenced CDR3 bases are TGTGCCTGGACGGGACAGGGGAGGACTGAA. V usage is TRBV30 and J usage is TRBJ1-1; TRBD1 matches at 10 bases. The CDR3 end falls 3 residues outside the read, so it is completed with the germline J gene. Losses at the gene ends were 4 bases for V and 5 bases for J; bases not matched to a gene: 4. Germline assignment: CDR1 GTSNPN and CDR2 SVGIG (reference sequence). The CDR3 consists of 13 residues.

The sample holds many counts of this clone. The CDR3 is cut off 3 residues early in the read; its end comes from the germline J gene. This chain uses TRBV10-3 with TRBJ2-5; 7 bases agree with TRBD1. Unmatched junction bases numbered 2, after V lost 6 bases and J lost 1 base. Per germline, CDR1 ENHRY and CDR2 SYGVKD. The CDR3 covers 13 residues. The CDR3 here is CAIRGDSQETQYF. CDR3 bases read: TGTGCCATCAGGGGGGACAGCCAAGAGACC.

This clone was found many times. The read falls 3 residues short of the CDR3 end, and the missing part is taken from the germline J gene. V is TRBV13 and J is TRBJ1-1; 9 nucleotides match TRBD1. Germline V gives CDR1 PRHDT, CDR2 FYEKMQ (reference sequence). This CDR3 has 14 residues. J lost 5 bases, V lost 5 bases, and 6 bases had no gene match. CDR3 DNA, as far as it was read: TGTGCCAGCAGCACGCGGACAGGGGTAACTGAA. Protein: CASSTRTGVTE. The whole CDR3 region reads CASSTRTGVTEAFF.

This clone has only a few counts. Read data end 3 residues before the CDR3 end; the end is taken from the germline J gene. V and J are TRBV6-1 and TRBJ2-1; the match to TRBD2 covers 9 bases. The CDR3 loop spans 14 amino acids. The V gene end was trimmed by 4 bases and the J gene end by 4 bases; junction bases not matched to a gene: 2. Germline CDR1 reads MNHNS; CDR2 reads SASEGT. CDR3 region: CASSASGGYNEQFF. Incomplete CDR3 DNA: TGTGCCAGCAGTGCGAGCGGGGGGTACAATGAG.

This clone was seen at least ten times. The CDR3 is cut off 3 residues early in the read; its end comes from the germline J gene. This rearrangement joins TRBV20-1 to TRBJ2-3; 9 nucleotides line up with TRBD2. Germline-derived CDR1 and CDR2 are DFQATT and SNEGSKA (reference sequence). V was clipped by 6 bases and J by 2 bases; unmatched bases: 6. CDR3 size: 14 residues. The CDR3 region is CSAPSGALTDTQYF. The DNA read from the CDR3 is TGCAGTGCCCCTAGCGGGGCCCTCACAGATACG.

Notes on this clone: The read halts 3 residues ahead of the CDR3 end, with the missing end drawn from the germline J gene. V is TRBV29-1 and J is TRBJ2-5, with TRBD2 matching over 9 bases. CDR3 length: 13 residues. The V segment lost 4 bases and the J segment 4 bases; nucleotides outside the gene matches: 4. Germline V gene lookup returns CDR1 SQVTM and CDR2 ANQGSEA. CDR3 DNA, as far as it was read: TGCAGCGTTGTTGTTAGCGGGAGAGAGACC. This sequence encodes CSVVVSGRET. The CDR3 in full is CSVVVSGRETQYF.

This clone was detected only a few times. The read falls 3 residues short of the CDR3 end, and the missing part is taken from the germline J gene. The J gene is TRBJ2-5, the V gene TRBV2; TRBD2 matches at 10 bases. The V gene end was trimmed by 6 bases and the J gene end by 5 bases; junction bases not matched to a gene: 9. The CDR3 is 15 residues long. CDR1 is SNHLY and CDR2 is FYNNEI in the germline V gene. CDR3 DNA, as far as it was read: TGTGCCAGCAGCCCCTCCAGCGGGGGGGCGGAGACC. It is translated as CASSPSSGGAET. The full CDR3 sequence reads CASSPSSGGAETQYF. Drawing the rest from reference TRBV2 and TRBJ2-5, the complete variable domain is EPEVTQTPSHQVTQMGQEVILRCVPISNHLYFYWYRQILGQKVEFLVSFYNNEISEKSEIFDDQFSVERPDGSNFTLKIRSTKLEDSAMYFCASSPSSGGAETQYFGPGTRLLVL.